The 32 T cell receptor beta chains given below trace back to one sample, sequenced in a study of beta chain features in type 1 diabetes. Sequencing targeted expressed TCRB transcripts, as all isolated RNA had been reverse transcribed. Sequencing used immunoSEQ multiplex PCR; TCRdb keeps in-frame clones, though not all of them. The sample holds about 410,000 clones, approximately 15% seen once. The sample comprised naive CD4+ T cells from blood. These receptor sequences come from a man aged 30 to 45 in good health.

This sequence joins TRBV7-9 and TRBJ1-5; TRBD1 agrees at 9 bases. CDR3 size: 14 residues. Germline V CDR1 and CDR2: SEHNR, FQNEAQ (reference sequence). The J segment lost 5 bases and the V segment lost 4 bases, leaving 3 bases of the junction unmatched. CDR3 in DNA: TGTGCCAGCAGCTGGACAGGGGCGGATCAGCCCCAGCATTTT. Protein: CASSWTGADQPQHF.

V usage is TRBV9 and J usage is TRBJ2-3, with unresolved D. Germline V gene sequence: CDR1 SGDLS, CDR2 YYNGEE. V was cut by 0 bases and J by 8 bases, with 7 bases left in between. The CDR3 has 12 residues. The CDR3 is CASSVGWGTQYF. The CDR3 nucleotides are TGTGCCAGCAGCGTAGGGTGGGGTACGCAGTATTTT.

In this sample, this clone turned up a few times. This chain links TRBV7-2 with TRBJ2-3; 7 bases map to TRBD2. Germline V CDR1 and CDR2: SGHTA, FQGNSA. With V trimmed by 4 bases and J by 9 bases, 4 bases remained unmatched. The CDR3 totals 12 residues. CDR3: CASSSGLVTQYF. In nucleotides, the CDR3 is TGTGCCAGCAGCTCAGGACTAGTCACGCAGTATTTT.

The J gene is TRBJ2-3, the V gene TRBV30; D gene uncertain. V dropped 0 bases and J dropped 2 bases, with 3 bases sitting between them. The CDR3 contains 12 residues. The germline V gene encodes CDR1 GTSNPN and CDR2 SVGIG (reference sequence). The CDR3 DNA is TGTGCCTGGAGTGTAGACACAGATACGCAGTATTTT. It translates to CAWSVDTDTQYF.

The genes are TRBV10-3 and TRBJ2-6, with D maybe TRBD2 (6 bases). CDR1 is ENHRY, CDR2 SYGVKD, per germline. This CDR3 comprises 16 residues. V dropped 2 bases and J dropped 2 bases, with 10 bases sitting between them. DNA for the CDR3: TGTGCCATCAGTGAGCCCGGGGGAGCTGGGGCCAACGTCCTGACTTTC. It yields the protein CAISEPGGAGANVLTF.

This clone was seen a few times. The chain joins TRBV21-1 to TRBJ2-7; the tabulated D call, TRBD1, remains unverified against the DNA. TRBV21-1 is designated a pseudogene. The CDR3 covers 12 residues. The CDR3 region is CASSLTGDEQYV. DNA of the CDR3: TGTGCCAGCAGCCTCACAGGGGACGAGCAGTACGTC.

DNA of the CDR3: TGCGCCAGCAGCTTGGGAGCCCCGTCCACCCCATTTTATAAAGAGACCCAGTACTTC. Encoded protein: CASSLGAPSTPFYKETQYF. The rearrangement joins TRBV5-1 to TRBJ2-5, with D hard to call. Germline V CDR1 and CDR2: SGHRS, YFSETQ. Trimming shortened V by 0 bases and J by 3 bases, and 24 bases separated the two germline ends. CDR3 length: 19 amino acids.

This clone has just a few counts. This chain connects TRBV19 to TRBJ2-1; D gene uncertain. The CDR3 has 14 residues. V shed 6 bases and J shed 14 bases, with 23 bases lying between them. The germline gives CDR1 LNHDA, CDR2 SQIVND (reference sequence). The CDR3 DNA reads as TGTGCCAGTAGGCTCGGTGCGCTGGACCAATCGGAGTTCTTC. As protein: CASRLGALDQSEFF.

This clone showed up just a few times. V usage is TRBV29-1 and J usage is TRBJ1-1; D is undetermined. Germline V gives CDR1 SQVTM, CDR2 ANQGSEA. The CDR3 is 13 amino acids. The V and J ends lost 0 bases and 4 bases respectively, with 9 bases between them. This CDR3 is CSVEEPRGTEAFF. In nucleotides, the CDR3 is TGCAGCGTTGAAGAACCCCGCGGCACTGAAGCTTTCTTT.

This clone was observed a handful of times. This CDR3 reads CAWSGVGGWTDTQYF. The DNA for the CDR3 is TGTGCCTGGAGTGGTGTGGGAGGGTGGACAGATACGCAGTATTTT. V gene TRBV30 combines with J gene TRBJ2-3, with 7 bases that match TRBD2. This CDR3 contains 15 residues. Germline CDR1 is GTSNPN and CDR2 is SVGIG (reference sequence). With 1 base clipped from V and 3 bases from J, the junction kept 7 bases outside the gene matches.

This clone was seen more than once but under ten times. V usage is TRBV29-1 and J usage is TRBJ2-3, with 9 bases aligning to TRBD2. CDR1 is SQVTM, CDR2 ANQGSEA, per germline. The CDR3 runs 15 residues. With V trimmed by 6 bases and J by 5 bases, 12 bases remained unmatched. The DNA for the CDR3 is TGCAGCGTCGACCGGCTAGCGGGATGGGAAGATACGCAGTATTTT. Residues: CSVDRLAGWEDTQYF.

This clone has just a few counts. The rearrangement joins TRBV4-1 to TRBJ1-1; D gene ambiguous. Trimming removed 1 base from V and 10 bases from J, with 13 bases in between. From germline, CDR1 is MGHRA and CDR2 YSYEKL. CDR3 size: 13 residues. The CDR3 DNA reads TGCGCCAGCAGCCAAGCCGCCGGACCCAGAGCTTTCTTT. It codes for CASSQAAGPRAFF.

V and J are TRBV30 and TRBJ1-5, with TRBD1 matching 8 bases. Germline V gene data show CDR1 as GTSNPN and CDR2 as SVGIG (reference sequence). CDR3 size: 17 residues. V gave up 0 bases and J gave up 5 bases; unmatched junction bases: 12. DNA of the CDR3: TGTGCCTGGAGTGTTCAGGGGGCTATCAGGAGGGATCAGCCCCAGCATTTT. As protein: CAWSVQGAIRRDQPQHF.

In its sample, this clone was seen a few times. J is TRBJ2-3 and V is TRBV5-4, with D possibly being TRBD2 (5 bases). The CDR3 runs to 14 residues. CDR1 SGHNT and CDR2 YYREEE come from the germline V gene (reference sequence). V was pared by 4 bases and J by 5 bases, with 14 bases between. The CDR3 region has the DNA TGTGCCAGCAGCCCTGTATGGGGAGAAGATACGCAGTATTTT. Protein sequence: CASSPVWGEDTQYF.

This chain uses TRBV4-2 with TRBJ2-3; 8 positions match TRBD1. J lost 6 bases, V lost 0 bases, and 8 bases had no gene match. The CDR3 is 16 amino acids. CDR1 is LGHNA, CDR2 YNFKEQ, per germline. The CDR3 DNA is TGTGCCAGCAGCCAAGATGGACAGGGTGTGGGCGATACGCAGTATTTT. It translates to CASSQDGQGVGDTQYF.

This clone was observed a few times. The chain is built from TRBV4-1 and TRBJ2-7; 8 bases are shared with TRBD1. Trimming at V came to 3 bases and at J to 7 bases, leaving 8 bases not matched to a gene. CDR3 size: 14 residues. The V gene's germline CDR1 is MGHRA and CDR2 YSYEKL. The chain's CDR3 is CASSQMTGAGEQYF. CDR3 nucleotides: TGCGCCAGCAGCCAGATGACAGGGGCGGGAGAGCAGTACTTC.

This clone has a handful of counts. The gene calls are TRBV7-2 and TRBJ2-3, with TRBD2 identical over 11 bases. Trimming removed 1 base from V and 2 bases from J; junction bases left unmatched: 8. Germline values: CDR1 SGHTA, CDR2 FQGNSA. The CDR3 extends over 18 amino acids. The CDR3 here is CASSLVVLAGGPTDTQYF. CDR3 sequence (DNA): TGTGCCAGCAGCTTAGTCGTGCTAGCGGGAGGTCCCACAGATACGCAGTATTTT.

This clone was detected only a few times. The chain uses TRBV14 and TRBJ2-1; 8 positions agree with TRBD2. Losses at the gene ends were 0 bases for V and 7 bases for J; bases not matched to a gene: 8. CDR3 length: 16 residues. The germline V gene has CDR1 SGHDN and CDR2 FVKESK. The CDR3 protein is CASSQDKAGELNEQFF. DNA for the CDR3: TGTGCCAGCAGCCAAGATAAAGCGGGAGAGTTGAATGAGCAGTTCTTC.

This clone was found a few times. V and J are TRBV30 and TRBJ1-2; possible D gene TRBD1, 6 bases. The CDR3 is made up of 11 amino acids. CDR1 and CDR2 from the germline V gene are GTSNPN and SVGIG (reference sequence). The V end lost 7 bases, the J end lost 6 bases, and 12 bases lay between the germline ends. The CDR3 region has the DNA TGTGCCTCAAAATCAGGGGATGGCTACACCTTC. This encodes CASKSGDGYTF.

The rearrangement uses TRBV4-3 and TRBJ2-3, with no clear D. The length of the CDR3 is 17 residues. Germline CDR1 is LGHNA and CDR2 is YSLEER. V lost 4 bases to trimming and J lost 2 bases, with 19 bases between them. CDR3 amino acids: CASSLGLGQSSTDTQYF. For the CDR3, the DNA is TGCGCCAGCAGCCTGGGGTTAGGTCAGTCATCCACAGATACGCAGTATTTT.

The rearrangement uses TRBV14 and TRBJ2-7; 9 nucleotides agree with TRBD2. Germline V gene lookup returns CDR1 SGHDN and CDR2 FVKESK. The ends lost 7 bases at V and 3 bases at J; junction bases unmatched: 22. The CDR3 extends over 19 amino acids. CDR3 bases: TGTGCCAGCACCACGAAGTTCCAGGATAGCGGGAGAGAGAACTACGAGCAGTACGTC. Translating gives CASTTKFQDSGRENYEQYV.

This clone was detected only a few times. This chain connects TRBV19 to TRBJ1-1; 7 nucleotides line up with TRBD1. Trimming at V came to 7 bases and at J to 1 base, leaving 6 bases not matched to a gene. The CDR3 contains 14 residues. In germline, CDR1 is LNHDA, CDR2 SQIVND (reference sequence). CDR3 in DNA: TGTGCCAGTACCCCCCAGGGGGAGAACACTGAAGCTTTCTTT. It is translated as CASTPQGENTEAFF.

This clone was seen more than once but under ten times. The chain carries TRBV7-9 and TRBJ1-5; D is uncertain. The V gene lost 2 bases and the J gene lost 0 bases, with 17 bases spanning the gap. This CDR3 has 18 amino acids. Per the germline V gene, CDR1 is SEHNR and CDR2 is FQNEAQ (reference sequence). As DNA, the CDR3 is TGTGCCAGCAGCTTATCTTCATCTGGACGGTATAGCAATCAGCCCCAGCATTTT. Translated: CASSLSSSGRYSNQPQHF.

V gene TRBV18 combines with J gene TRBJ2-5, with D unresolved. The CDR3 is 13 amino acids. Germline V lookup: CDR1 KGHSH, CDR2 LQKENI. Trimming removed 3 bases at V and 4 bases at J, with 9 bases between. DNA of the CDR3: TGTGCCAGCTCACCCCCAGCGTCAGAGACCCAGTACTTC. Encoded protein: CASSPPASETQYF.

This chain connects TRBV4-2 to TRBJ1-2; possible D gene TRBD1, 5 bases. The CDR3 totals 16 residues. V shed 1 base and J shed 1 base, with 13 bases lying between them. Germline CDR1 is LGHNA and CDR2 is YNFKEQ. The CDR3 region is CASSQVRPGYNYGYTF. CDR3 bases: TGTGCCAGCAGCCAAGTGAGGCCAGGGTATAACTATGGCTACACCTTC.

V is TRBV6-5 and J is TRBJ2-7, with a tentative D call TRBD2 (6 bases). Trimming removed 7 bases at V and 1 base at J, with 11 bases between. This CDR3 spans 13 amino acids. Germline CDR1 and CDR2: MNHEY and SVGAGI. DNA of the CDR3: TGTGCCAGCAAGCCCGGGGGATCCTACGAGCAGTACGTC. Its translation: CASKPGGSYEQYV.

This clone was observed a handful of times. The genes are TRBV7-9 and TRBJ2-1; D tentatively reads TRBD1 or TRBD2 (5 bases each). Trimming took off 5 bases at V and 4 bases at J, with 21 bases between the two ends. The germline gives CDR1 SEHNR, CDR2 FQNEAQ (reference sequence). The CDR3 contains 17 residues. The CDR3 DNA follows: TGTGCCAGCAGCCCACACCCCGGGACCCCTCCTTACAATGAGCAGTTCTTC. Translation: CASSPHPGTPPYNEQFF.

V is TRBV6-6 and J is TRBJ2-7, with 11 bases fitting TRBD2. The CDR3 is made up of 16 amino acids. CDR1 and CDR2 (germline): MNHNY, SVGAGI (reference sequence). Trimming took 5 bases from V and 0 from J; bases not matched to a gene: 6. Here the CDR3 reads CASSVLAGGSSYEQYV. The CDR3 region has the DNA TGTGCCAGCAGTGTCCTAGCGGGAGGAAGCTCCTACGAGCAGTACGTC.

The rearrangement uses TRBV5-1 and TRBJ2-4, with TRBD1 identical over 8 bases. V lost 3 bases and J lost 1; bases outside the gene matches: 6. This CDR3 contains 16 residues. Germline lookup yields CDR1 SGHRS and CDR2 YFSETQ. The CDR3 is CASSSDRVVAKNIQYF. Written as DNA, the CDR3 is TGCGCCAGCAGCTCGGACAGGGTGGTGGCCAAAAACATTCAGTACTTC. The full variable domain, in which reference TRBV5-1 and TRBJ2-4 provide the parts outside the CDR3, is KAGVTQTPRYLIKTRGQQVTLSCSPISGHRSVSWYQQTPGQGLQFLFEYFSETQRNKGNFPGRFSGRQFSNSRSEMNVSTLELGDSALYLCASSSDRVVAKNIQYFGAGTRLSVL.

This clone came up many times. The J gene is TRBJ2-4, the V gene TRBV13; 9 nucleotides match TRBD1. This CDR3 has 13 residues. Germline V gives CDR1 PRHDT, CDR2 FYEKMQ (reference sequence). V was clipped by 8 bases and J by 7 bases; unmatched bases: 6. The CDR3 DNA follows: TGTGCCAGCGGGGACAGGGCTCTGAACATTCAGTACTTC. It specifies CASGDRALNIQYF.

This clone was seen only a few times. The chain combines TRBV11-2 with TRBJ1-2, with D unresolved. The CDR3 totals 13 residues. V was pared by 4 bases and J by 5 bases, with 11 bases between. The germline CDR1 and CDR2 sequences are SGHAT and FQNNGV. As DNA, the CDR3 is TGTGCCAGCAGCTCCCCCCCGGGGTATGGCTACACCTTC. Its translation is CASSSPPGYGYTF.

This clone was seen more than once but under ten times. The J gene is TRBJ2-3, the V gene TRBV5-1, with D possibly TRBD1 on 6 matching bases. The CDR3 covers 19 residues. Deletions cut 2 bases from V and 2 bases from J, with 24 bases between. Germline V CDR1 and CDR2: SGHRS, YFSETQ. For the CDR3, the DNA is TGCGCCAGCAGCTTAACCCAAATGGGGACATTGCTAGACACAGATACGCAGTATTTT. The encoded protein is CASSLTQMGTLLDTDTQYF.